Listed below are T cell receptor beta chains from one sample, sequenced in a study of shared clonotypes between healthy human individuals. Sequencing was performed with immunoSEQ multiplex PCR; in TCRdb, only in-frame clones are kept and a portion is missing. The data show 400,000 to 500,000 clones, 70% to 85% seen once. Input material: PBMCs. These receptors originate from a woman aged 40 to 49 in good health. Some clones in this sample may be carry-over from other donors' samples. Each CDR3 is given with its conserved first and last residue. D genes are given only for firm matches. Part of the rows lack a size; the others show once, few, many or a class for expanded clones.

d_gene: .; j_gene: TRBJ2-5; abundance: .; v_gene: TRBV7-2; CDR3aa: CASSLSGPSRETQYF; CDR3nt: TGTGCCAGCAGCTTAAGCGGACCAAGCCGAGAGACCCAGTACTTC
d_gene: TRBD2; j_gene: TRBJ2-5; abundance: .; v_gene: TRBV15; CDR3aa: CATSMLSGNWETQYF; CDR3nt: TGTGCCACCAGCATGCTTAGCGGGAATTGGGAGACCCAGTACTTC
d_gene: .; j_gene: TRBJ2-3; abundance: .; v_gene: TRBV7-3; CDR3aa: CASSPPSADTQYF; CDR3nt: TGTGCCAGCAGCCCTCCTAGTGCAGATACGCAGTATTTT
d_gene: TRBD1; j_gene: TRBJ1-1; abundance: once; v_gene: TRBV13; CDR3aa: CASSLGTGGAFF; CDR3nt: TGTGCCAGCAGCTTAGGGACAGGGGGTGCTTTCTTT
d_gene: TRBD1; j_gene: TRBJ1-2; abundance: once; v_gene: TRBV5-1; CDR3aa: CASRTGQGGDGYTF; CDR3nt: TGCGCCAGCAGGACAGGACAGGGCGGGGATGGCTACACCTTC
d_gene: TRBD2; j_gene: TRBJ2-7; abundance: once; v_gene: TRBV7-2; CDR3aa: CASSLYGRAVEQYF; CDR3nt: TGTGCCAGCAGCTTATACGGGAGGGCCGTCGAGCAGTACTTC
d_gene: TRBD1; j_gene: TRBJ2-5; abundance: .; v_gene: TRBV7-9; CDR3aa: CASSSEQGAIGTQYF; CDR3nt: TGTGCCAGCAGCTCAGAACAGGGGGCGATAGGGACCCAGTACTTC
d_gene: .; j_gene: TRBJ1-1; abundance: .; v_gene: TRBV28; CDR3aa: CASKGRANTEAFF; CDR3nt: TGTGCCAGCAAAGGCAGGGCGAACACTGAAGCTTTCTTT
d_gene: .; j_gene: TRBJ2-3; abundance: once; v_gene: TRBV5-8; CDR3aa: CASSLGQGFHTDTQYF; CDR3nt: TGTGCCAGCAGCTTAGGCCAGGGTTTTCACACAGATACGCAGTATTTT
d_gene: .; j_gene: TRBJ2-2; abundance: many; v_gene: TRBV21-1; CDR3aa: CASSRFRQGAAGELFF; CDR3nt: TGTGCCAGCAGCAGGTTTAGACAGGGGGCGGCCGGGGAGCTGTTTTTT
d_gene: .; j_gene: TRBJ2-5; abundance: .; v_gene: TRBV5-6; CDR3aa: CASSPKSVLGTQYF; CDR3nt: TGTGCCAGCAGCCCGAAGTCAGTGCTGGGGACCCAGTACTTC
d_gene: .; j_gene: TRBJ2-3; abundance: .; v_gene: TRBV6-1; CDR3aa: CALAAASSTDTQYF; CDR3nt: TGTGCCCTCGCAGCGGCATCTAGCACAGATACGCAGTATTTT
d_gene: .; j_gene: TRBJ2-7; abundance: .; v_gene: TRBV4-1; CDR3aa: CASSPGLAIPYEQYF; CDR3nt: TGCGCCAGCAGCCCAGGACTCGCCATCCCCTACGAGCAGTACTTC
d_gene: .; j_gene: TRBJ2-7; abundance: .; v_gene: TRBV28; CDR3aa: CASMGTRNIRYEQYF; CDR3nt: TGTGCCAGCATGGGGACCCGTAATATTCGCTACGAGCAGTACTTC
d_gene: .; j_gene: TRBJ2-5; abundance: .; v_gene: TRBV6-1; CDR3aa: CAGTEGGKETQYF; CDR3nt: TGTGCCGGGACGGAGGGAGGAAAAGAGACCCAGTACTTC
d_gene: .; j_gene: TRBJ2-7; abundance: .; v_gene: TRBV6-5; CDR3aa: CASSQGTYEQYF; CDR3nt: TGTGCCAGCAGTCAGGGTACCTACGAGCAGTACTTC
d_gene: .; j_gene: TRBJ2-1; abundance: .; v_gene: TRBV19; CDR3aa: CASSIDESSYNEQFF; CDR3nt: TGTGCCAGTAGTATAGACGAGAGCTCCTACAATGAGCAGTTCTTC
d_gene: TRBD2; j_gene: TRBJ2-7; abundance: .; v_gene: TRBV19; CDR3aa: CASSPPLAGVGEQYF; CDR3nt: TGTGCCAGTAGTCCCCCCCTAGCGGGAGTGGGCGAGCAGTACTTC
d_gene: .; j_gene: TRBJ2-7; abundance: .; v_gene: TRBV5-6; CDR3aa: CASSGHEHYEQYF; CDR3nt: TGTGCCAGTTCGGGACACGAACACTACGAGCAGTACTTC
d_gene: .; j_gene: TRBJ2-1; abundance: .; v_gene: TRBV10-3; CDR3aa: CATSGTDYNEQFF; CDR3nt: TGTGCCACCTCCGGGACTGACTACAATGAGCAGTTCTTC
d_gene: TRBD2; j_gene: TRBJ2-3; abundance: .; v_gene: TRBV5-1; CDR3aa: CASSWGLAHQITDTQYF; CDR3nt: TGCGCCAGCAGCTGGGGACTAGCGCACCAAATCACAGATACGCAGTATTTT
d_gene: .; j_gene: TRBJ2-7; abundance: .; v_gene: TRBV4-2; CDR3aa: CASSQQGFYEQYF; CDR3nt: TGTGCCAGCAGCCAACAGGGATTCTACGAGCAGTACTTC